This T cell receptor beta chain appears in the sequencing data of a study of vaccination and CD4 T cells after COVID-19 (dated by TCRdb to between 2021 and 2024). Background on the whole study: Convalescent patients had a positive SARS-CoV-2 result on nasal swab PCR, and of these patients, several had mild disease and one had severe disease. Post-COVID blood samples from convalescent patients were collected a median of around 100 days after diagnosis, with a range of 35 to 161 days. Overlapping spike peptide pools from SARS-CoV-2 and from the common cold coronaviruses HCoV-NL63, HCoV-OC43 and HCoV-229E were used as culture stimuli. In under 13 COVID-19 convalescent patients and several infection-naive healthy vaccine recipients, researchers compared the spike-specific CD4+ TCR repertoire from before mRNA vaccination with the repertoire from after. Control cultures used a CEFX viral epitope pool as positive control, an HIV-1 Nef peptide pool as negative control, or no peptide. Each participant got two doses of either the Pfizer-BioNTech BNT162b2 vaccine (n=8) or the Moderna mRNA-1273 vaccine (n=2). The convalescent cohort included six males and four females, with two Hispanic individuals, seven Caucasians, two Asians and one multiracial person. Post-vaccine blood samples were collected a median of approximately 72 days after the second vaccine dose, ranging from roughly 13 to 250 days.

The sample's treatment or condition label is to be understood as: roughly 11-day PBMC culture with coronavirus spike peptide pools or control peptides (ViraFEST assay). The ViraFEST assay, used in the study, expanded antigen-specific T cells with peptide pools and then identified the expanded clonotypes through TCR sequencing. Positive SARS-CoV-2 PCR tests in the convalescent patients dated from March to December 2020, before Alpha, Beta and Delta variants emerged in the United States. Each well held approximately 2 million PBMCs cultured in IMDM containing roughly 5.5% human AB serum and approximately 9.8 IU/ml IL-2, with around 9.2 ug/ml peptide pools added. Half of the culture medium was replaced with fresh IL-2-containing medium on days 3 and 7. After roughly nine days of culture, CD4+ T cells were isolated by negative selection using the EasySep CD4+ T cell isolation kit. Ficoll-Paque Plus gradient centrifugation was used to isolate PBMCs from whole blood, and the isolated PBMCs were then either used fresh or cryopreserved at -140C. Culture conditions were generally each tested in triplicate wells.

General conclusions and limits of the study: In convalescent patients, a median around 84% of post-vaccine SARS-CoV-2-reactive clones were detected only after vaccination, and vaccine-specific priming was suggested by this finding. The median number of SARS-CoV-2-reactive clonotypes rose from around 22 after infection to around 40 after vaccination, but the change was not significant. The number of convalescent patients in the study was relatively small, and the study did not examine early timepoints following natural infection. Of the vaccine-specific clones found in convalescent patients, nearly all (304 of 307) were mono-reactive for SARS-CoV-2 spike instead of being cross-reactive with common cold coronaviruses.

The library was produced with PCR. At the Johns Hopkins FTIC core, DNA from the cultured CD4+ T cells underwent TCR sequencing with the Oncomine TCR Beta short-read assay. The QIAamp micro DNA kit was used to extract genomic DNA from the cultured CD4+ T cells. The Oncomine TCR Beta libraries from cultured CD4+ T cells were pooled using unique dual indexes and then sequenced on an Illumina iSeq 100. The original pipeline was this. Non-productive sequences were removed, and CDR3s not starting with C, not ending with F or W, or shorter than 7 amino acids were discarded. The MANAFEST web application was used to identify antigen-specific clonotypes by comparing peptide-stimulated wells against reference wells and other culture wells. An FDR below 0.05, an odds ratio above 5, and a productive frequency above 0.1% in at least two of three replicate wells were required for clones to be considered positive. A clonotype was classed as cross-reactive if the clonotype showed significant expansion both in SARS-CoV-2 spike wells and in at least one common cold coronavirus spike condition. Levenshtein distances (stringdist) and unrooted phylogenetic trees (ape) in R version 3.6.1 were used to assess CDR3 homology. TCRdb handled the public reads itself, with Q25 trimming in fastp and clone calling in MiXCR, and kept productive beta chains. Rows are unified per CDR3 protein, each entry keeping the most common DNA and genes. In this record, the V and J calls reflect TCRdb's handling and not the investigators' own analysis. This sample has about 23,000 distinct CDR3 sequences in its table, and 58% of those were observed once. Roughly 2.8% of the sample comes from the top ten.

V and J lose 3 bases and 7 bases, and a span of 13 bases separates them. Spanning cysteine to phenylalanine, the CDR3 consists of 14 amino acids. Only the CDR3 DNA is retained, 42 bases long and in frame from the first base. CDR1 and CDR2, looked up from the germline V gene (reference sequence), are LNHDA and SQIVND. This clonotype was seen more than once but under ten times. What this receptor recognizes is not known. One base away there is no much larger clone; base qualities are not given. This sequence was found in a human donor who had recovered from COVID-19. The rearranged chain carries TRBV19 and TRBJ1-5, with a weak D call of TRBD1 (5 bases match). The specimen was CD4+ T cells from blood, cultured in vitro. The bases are TGTGCCAGTAGTATGGTGGGGCAGGGCCAGCCCCAGCATTTT. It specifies CASSMVGQGQPQHF.